This T cell receptor (beta chain) was sequenced during a study of long-term antiretroviral therapy in people with HIV. Runs used v3.0 of the immunoSEQ assay and were done at survey level. Data came from immunoSEQ multiplex PCR; TCRdb stores just in-frame clones and leaves some out. The profile shows 40,000 or so clones, 82% of them singletons. The receptor's source is a man between 18 and 29 years old with HIV. Here the sequenced sample was unsorted PBMCs, taken 0.3 years after starting antiretroviral therapy.

Here the CDR3 DNA reads TGTGCCAGCAGCTTACAAGGGTCAGGCAATCAGCCCCAGCATTTT. It encodes CASSLQGSGNQPQHF. V gene TRBV4-2 combines with J gene TRBJ1-5, with D unresolved. CDR1 is LGHNA and CDR2 is YNFKEQ in the germline V gene. The CDR3 sequence is 15 residues long. With 5 bases removed from V and 2 bases from J, the gap between germline ends came to 13 bases.